This T cell receptor beta chain was identified in a study of blood T cell repertoires in COVID-19. Germline CDR1 is LNHDA and CDR2 is SQIVND (reference sequence). Trimming took 9 bases from V and 0 from J, leaving 15 bases between them. The CDR3 spans 15 residues. Clones were sequenced by immunoSEQ multiplex PCR, and TCRdb holds only the in-frame ones, with some missing. The table records tens of thousands of clones, under 85% of them present only once. Sequencing was done on a sample of peripheral blood. The sequence was collected from a man aged 55 to 69 with acute or convalescent COVID-19. V gene TRBV19 combines with J gene TRBJ2-1; D may be TRBD1 (5 bases). The CDR3 nucleotides are TGTGCCAGCCGGAAACAGGAGAGCTCCTACAATGAGCAGTTCTTC. It specifies CASRKQESSYNEQFF.